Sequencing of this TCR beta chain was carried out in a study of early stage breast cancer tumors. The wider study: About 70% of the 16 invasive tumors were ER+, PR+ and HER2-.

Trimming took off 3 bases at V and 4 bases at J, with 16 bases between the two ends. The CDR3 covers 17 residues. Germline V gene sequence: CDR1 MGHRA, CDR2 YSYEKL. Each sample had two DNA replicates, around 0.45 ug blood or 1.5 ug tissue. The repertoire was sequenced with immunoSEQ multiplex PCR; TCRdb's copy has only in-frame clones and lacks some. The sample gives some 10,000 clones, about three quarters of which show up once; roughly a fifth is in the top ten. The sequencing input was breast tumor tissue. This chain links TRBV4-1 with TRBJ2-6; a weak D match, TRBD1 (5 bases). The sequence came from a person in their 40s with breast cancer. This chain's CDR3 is CASSQEAQGSGANVLTF. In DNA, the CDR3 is TGCGCCAGCAGCCAGGAAGCTCAGGGTTCAGGGGCCAACGTCCTGACTTTC.